This is a list of T cell receptor beta chains from one sample in a study of T cell responses to AZD1222 COVID-19 vaccine. Some clones are missing from TCRdb's copy, which holds only in-frame ones; the method was immunoSEQ multiplex PCR. The sample includes approximately 150,000 clones, roughly 87% seen only once; the top ten take about 3%. The starting material was peripheral blood, obtained on day 0 of AZD1222 vaccination. Receptors originate from an adult in good health. Both conserved end residues are part of each CDR3. Each record gives: D gene, V gene, clone size, J gene, CDR3 protein, CDR3 DNA. D genes are given only for firm matches. Not every row has a clone size; where given, it reads once, few, many or a size class.

D: NA
V: TRBV2
size: NA
J: TRBJ2-7
CDR3: CASRYSYEQYF
DNA: TGTGCCAGCAGGTACTCCTACGAGCAGTACTTC

D: NA
V: TRBV5-1
size: NA
J: TRBJ1-2
CDR3: CASSLDGGGLSGYTF
DNA: TGCGCCAGCAGCTTGGATGGTGGGGGCCTTAGCGGCTACACCTTC

D: NA
V: TRBV28
size: NA
J: TRBJ2-7
CDR3: CASSLSSGRIPYEQYF
DNA: TGTGCCAGCAGTTTATCATCCGGACGGATCCCCTACGAGCAGTACTTC

D: TRBD1
V: TRBV29-1
size: NA
J: TRBJ1-2
CDR3: CSVEGLRQGANYGYTF
DNA: TGCAGCGTTGAAGGGTTGCGACAGGGGGCTAACTATGGCTACACCTTC

D: TRBD1
V: TRBV28
size: NA
J: TRBJ2-1
CDR3: CASSPPGQGNRVLFF
DNA: TGTGCCAGCAGTCCTCCGGGACAGGGGAACCGAGTTCTGTTCTTC

D: NA
V: TRBV27
size: NA
J: TRBJ2-3
CDR3: CASRSPPGSAPGTDTQYF
DNA: TGTGCCAGCAGATCCCCACCTGGGAGCGCCCCAGGCACAGATACGCAGTATTTT

D: TRBD2
V: TRBV27
size: NA
J: TRBJ2-7
CDR3: CASSLSASGRYEQYF
DNA: TGTGCCAGCAGTTTATCGGCTAGCGGGCGCTACGAGCAGTACTTC

D: TRBD2
V: TRBV15
size: NA
J: TRBJ2-5
CDR3: CATSRDTSGQETQYF
DNA: TGTGCCACCAGCAGAGATACTAGCGGGCAAGAGACCCAGTACTTC

D: NA
V: TRBV30
size: few
J: TRBJ1-2
CDR3: CAWAGPGYGYTF
DNA: TGTGCCTGGGCGGGACCTGGATATGGCTACACCTTC

D: NA
V: TRBV7-9
size: few
J: TRBJ1-3
CDR3: CASSLGTAGNTIYF
DNA: TGTGCCAGCAGCTTAGGGACCGCTGGAAACACCATATATTTT

D: TRBD1
V: TRBV7-2
size: NA
J: TRBJ1-4
CDR3: CASSDRVAGNEKLFF
DNA: TGTGCCAGCAGCGACAGGGTAGCGGGTAATGAAAAACTGTTTTTT

D: NA
V: TRBV6-5
size: NA
J: TRBJ1-6
CDR3: CASSYDRSFYNSPLHF
DNA: TGTGCCAGCAGTTACGACCGCTCTTTCTATAATTCACCCCTCCACTTT

D: NA
V: TRBV5-6
size: NA
J: TRBJ2-7
CDR3: CASSLYGLQNYEQYF
DNA: TGTGCCAGCAGCTTGTACGGACTTCAAAACTACGAGCAGTACTTC

D: TRBD1
V: TRBV6-5
size: NA
J: TRBJ1-1
CDR3: CASSRGGNTEAFF
DNA: TGTGCCAGCAGCAGGGGGGGGAACACTGAAGCTTTCTTT

D: NA
V: TRBV5-4
size: NA
J: TRBJ2-7
CDR3: CASSGKTGSYEQYF
DNA: TGTGCCAGCAGCGGAAAGACAGGCTCCTACGAGCAGTACTTC

D: TRBD2
V: TRBV10-3
size: medium-sized
J: TRBJ2-3
CDR3: CAIGTGTSGPRDTQYF
DNA: TGTGCCATCGGTACCGGGACTAGCGGGCCCCGGGATACGCAGTATTTT